This T cell receptor beta chain was sequenced for a study of Ad26.COV2.S vaccination and SARS-CoV-2 variants. With 5 bases removed from V and 3 bases from J, the gap between germline ends came to 11 bases. The CDR3 runs 14 residues. CDR1 is SGHVS, CDR2 FQNEAQ, per germline. Some clones are missing from TCRdb's copy, which holds only in-frame ones; the method was immunoSEQ multiplex PCR. Of fewer than 600,000 clones listed, 89% were seen once; the top ten hold around 1.6%. Treatment in this sample: over 15 received Ad26.COV2.S at low or high dose, single or two shots; several received placebo; per-sample allocation not given. Sample collection was performed on day 63 after the first vaccine or placebo injection. It was an adult aged 18-55 years in Boston who was the donor.

The sequence was collected from a person between 18 and 65 years old who received the Ad26.COV2.S COVID-19 vaccine or a placebo. The chain links TRBV7-8 to TRBJ1-5, with D possibly TRBD1 on 6 matching bases. The material sequenced was peripheral blood, taken in a trial of Ad26.COV2.S vaccine versus placebo. Here the CDR3 reads CASSRDRNNQPQHF. In DNA, the CDR3 is TGTGCCAGCAGCCGAGACAGGAACAATCAGCCCCAGCATTTT.